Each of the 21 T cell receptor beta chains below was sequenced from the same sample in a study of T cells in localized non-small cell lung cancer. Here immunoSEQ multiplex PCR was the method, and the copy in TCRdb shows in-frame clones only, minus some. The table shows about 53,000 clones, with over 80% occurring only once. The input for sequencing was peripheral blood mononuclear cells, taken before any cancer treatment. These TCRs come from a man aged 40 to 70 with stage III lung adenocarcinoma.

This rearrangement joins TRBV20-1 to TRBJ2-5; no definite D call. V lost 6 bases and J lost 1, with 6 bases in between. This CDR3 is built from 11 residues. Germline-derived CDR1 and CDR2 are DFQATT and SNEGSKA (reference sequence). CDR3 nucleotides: TGCAGTGCAGCCAGCCAAGAGACCCAGTACTTC. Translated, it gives CSAASQETQYF.

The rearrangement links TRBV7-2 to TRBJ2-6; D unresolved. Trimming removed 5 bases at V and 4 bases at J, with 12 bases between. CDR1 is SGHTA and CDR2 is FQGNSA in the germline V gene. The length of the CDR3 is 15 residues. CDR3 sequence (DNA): TGTGCCAGCAGCCCCTTCCCCAGAGGGGCCAACGTCCTGACTTTC. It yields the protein CASSPFPRGANVLTF.

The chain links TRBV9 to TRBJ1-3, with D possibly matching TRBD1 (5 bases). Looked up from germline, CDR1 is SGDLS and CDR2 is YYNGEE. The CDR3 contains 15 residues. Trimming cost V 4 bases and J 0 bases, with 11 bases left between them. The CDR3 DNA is TGTGCCAGCAGCATGGGACCGTTCTCTGGAAACACCATATATTTT. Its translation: CASSMGPFSGNTIYF.

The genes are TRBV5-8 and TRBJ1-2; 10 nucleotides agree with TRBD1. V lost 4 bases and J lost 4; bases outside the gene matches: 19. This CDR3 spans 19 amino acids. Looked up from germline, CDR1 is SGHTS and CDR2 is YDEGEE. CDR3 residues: CASSLDLGDRGGVGYGYTF. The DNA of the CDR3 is TGTGCCAGCAGCCTGGACTTGGGGGACAGGGGCGGTGTAGGCTATGGCTACACCTTC.

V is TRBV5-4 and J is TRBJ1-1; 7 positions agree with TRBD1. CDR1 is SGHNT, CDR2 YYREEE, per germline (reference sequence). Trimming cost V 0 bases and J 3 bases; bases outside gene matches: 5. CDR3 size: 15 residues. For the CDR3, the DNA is TGTGCCAGCAGCTTGGATACAGGGGCCTACACTGAAGCTTTCTTT. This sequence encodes CASSLDTGAYTEAFF.

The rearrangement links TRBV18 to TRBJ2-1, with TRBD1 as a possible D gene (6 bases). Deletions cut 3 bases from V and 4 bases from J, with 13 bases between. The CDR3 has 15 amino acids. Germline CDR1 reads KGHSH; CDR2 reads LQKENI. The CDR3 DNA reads TGTGCCAGCTCACCTGGCAGGGGAGTATACAATGAGCAGTTCTTC. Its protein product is CASSPGRGVYNEQFF.

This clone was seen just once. DNA of the CDR3: TGTGCCAGCAGCGTAGGATGGGGGCAAGAGACCCAGTACTTC. Translating gives CASSVGWGQETQYF. This chain joins TRBV9 and TRBJ2-5; either TRBD1 or TRBD2 may supply D (5 bases each). CDR3 length: 14 amino acids. V was cut by 0 bases and J by 2 bases, with 8 bases left in between. Per germline, CDR1 SGDLS and CDR2 YYNGEE. Variable domain in full (rest from reference TRBV9 and TRBJ2-5): DSGVTQTPKHLITATGQRVTLRCSPRSGDLSVYWYQQSLDQGLQFLIQYYNGEERAKGNILERFSAQQFPDLHSELNLSSLELGDSALYFCASSVGWGQETQYFGPGTRLLVL.

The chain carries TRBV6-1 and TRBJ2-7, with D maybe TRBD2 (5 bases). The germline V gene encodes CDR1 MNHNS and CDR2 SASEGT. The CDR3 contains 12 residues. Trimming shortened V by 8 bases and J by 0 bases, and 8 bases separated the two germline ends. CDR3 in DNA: TGTGCCAGCGAGGGTCTCTCCTACGAGCAGTACTTC. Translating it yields CASEGLSYEQYF.

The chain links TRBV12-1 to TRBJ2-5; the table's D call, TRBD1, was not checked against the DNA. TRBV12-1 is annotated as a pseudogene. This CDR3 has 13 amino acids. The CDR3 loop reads CASSFVTQETQYF. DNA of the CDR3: TGTGCCAGCAGCTTTGTGACACAAGAGACCCAGTACTTC.

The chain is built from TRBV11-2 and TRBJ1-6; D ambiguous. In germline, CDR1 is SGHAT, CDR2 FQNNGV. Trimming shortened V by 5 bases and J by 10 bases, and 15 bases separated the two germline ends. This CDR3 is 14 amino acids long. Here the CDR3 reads CASSPPNPASPLHF. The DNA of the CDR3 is TGTGCCAGCAGCCCCCCTAACCCGGCCTCACCCCTCCACTTT. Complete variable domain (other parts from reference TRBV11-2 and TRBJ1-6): EAGVAQSPRYKIIEKRQSVAFWCNPISGHATLYWYQQILGQGPKLLIQFQNNGVVDDSQLPKDRFSAERLKGVDSTLKIQPAKLEDSAVYLCASSPPNPASPLHFGNGTRLTVT.

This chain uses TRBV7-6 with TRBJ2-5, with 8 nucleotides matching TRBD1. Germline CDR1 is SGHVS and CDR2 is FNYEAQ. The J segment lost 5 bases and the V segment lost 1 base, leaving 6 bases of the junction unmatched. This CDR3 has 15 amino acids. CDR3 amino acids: CASSLVAGGWETQYF. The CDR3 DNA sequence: TGTGCCAGCAGCTTAGTGGCAGGGGGCTGGGAGACCCAGTACTTC.

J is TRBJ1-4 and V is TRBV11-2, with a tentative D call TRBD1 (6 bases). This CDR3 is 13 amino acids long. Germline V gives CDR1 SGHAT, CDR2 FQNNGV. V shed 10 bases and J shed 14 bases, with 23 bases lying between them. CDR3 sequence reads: CAIERQDGQGLFF. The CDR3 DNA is TGTGCCATTGAAAGACAGGACGGGCAGGGGCTGTTTTTT. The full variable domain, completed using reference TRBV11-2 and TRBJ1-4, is EAGVAQSPRYKIIEKRQSVAFWCNPISGHATLYWYQQILGQGPKLLIQFQNNGVVDDSQLPKDRFSAERLKGVDSTLKIQPAKLEDSAVYLCAIERQDGQGLFFGSGTQLSVL.

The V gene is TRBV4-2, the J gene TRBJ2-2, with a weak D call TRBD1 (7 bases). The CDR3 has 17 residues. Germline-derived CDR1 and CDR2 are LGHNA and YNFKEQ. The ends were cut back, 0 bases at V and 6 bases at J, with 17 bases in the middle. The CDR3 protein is CASSQDLRRGLAGELFF. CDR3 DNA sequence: TGTGCCAGCAGCCAAGATCTGAGGAGGGGGCTGGCCGGGGAGCTGTTTTTT.

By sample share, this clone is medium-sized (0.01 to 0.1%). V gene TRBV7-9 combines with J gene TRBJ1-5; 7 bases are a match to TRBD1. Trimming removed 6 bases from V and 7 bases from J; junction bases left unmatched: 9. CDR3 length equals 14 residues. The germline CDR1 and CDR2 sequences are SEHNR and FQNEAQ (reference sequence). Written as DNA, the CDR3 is TGTGCCAGCAGTTATGACAGGGAGGAGCAGCCCCAGCATTTT. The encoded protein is CASSYDREEQPQHF.

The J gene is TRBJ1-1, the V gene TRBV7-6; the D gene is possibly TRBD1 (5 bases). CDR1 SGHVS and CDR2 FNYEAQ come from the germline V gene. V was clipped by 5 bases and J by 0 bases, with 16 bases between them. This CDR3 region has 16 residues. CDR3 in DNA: TGTGCCAGCAGCCTACAAGGGGAAGGGATGAACACTGAAGCTTTCTTT. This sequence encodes CASSLQGEGMNTEAFF.

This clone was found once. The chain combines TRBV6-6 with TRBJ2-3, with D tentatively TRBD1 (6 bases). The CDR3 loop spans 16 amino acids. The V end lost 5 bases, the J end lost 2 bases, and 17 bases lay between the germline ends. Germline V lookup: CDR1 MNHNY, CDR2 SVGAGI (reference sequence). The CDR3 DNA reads TGTGCCAGCAGTAGGGGGACCCTCGCCCCCACAGATACGCAGTATTTT. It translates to CASSRGTLAPTDTQYF.

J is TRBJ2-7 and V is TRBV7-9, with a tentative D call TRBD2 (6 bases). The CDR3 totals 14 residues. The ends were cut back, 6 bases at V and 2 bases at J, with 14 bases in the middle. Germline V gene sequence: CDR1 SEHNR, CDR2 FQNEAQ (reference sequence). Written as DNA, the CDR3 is TGTGCCAGCAGATCCCTAGCGAACACCTACGAGCAGTACTTC. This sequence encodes CASRSLANTYEQYF.

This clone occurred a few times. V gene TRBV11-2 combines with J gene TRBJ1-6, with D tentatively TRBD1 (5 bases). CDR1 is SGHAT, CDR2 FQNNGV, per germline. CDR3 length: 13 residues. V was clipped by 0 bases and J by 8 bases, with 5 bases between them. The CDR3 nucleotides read TGTGCCAGCAGCTTAGAAGGGGATTCACCCCTCCACTTT. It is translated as CASSLEGDSPLHF.

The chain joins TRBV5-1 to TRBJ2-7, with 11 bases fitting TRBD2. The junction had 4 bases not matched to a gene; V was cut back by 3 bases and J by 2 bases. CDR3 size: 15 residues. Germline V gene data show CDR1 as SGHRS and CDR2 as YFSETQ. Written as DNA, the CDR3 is TGCGCCAGCAGCTCTCGACTAGCGGGGACCTACGAGCAGTACTTC. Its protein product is CASSSRLAGTYEQYF.

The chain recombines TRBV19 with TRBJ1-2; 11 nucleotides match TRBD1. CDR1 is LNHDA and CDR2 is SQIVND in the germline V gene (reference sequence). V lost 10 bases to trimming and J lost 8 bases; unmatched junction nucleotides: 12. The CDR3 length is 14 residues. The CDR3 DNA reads TGTGCCACCCAGGACAGGGGGCGCGTTGTGGGCTACACCTTC. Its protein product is CATQDRGRVVGYTF.

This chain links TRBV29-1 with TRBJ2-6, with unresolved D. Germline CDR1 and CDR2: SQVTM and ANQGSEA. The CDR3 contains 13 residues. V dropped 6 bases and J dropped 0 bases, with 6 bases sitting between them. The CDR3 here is CSVVGSGANVLTF. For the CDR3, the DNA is TGCAGCGTCGTAGGCTCTGGGGCCAACGTCCTGACTTTC.